This TCR beta chain was sequenced during a study of response to subunit inactivated influenza vaccine. V shed 6 bases, J shed 2 bases, and the junction held 5 bases outside the gene matches. The CDR3 consists of 14 residues. Germline CDR1 reads MNHNS; CDR2 reads SASEGT. MiXCR, applied by TCRdb to the RT-PCR reads, yields one record per CDR3 protein. The profile covers about 500,000 distinct CDR3 sequences, with about 15% appearing a single time and 2.5% to 3.5% taken by the ten largest. This clonotype was obtained from a man aged 50-75 years who received an inactivated influenza vaccine. Specimen: CD4+ T cells sorted from PBMCs, collected roughly 24 months after vaccination. This chain connects TRBV6-1 to TRBJ2-5; 8 bases match TRBD2. The CDR3 DNA is TGTGCCAGCAGGGAGAGCGGGGGACAAGAGACCCAGTACTTC. Amino acid sequence: CASRESGGQETQYF.